This passage covers 20 T cell receptor beta chains from one sample sequenced in a study of vaccination effects on CD4 cells after COVID-19. Pools of viral peptides were used by the ViraFEST assay to expand antigen-specific CD4+ T cells ahead of sequencing. Upon completion of 10 to 11 days in culture, CD4+ T cells were isolated. Either the mRNA-1273 or the BNT162b2 vaccine was given to participants as two doses. For these receptors, no antigen is known. The table came from immunoSEQ multiplex PCR; TCRdb's copy has only in-frame clones and leaves some out. The sample has 20,000 to 30,000 clones; over 60% are singletons. The sample consisted of CD4+ T cells from PBMCs cultured with SARS-CoV-2 spike peptides, taken after COVID-19 vaccination. Every receptor here comes from a human donor who received a COVID-19 vaccine. Some clones in this sample may be carry-over from other donors' samples.

This clone is a singleton in its sample. The V and J genes are TRBV9 and TRBJ2-3; no clear D gene. CDR1 SGDLS and CDR2 YYNGEE come from the germline V gene. V was shortened by 3 bases and J by 1 base, with 3 bases between the two germline ends. This CDR3 is built from 12 residues. The chain's CDR3 is CASSAGTDTQYF. The CDR3 DNA is TGTGCCAGCAGCGCAGGCACAGATACGCAGTATTTT.

This chain uses TRBV24-1 with TRBJ2-1; 7 positions agree with TRBD2. Germline CDR1 KGHDR, CDR2 SFDVKD. With V trimmed by 0 bases and J by 10 bases, 8 bases remained unmatched. CDR3 size: 15 residues. In DNA, the CDR3 is TGTGCCACCAGTGATTTGGAGGCGGGGGTCGGAGAGCAGTTCTTC. Its translation is CATSDLEAGVGEQFF.

The J gene is TRBJ1-5, the V gene TRBV24-1; no firm D call. Germline CDR1 KGHDR, CDR2 SFDVKD. The length of the CDR3 is 15 residues. The V and J ends lost 7 bases and 7 bases respectively, with 19 bases between them. This CDR3 is CATSASGGYGQPQHF. The CDR3 region has the DNA TGTGCCACCAGCGCATCCGGAGGGTATGGCCAGCCCCAGCATTTT.

The chain combines TRBV10-3 with TRBJ1-6; TRBD1 is a possible D gene (6 bases). The V and J ends lost 9 bases and 5 bases respectively, with 17 bases between them. This CDR3 spans 15 amino acids. Germline CDR1 is ENHRY and CDR2 is SYGVKD. The CDR3 DNA is TGTGCCATTAGACAGGTCATCGACAATAATTCACCCCTCCACTTT. Translated: CAIRQVIDNNSPLHF.

This CDR3 is CASSRVRNTEAFF. CDR3 bases: TGTGCCAGCTCTAGAGTTCGGAACACTGAAGCTTTCTTT. The chain couples TRBV7-6 to TRBJ1-1; D is unclear. Trimming removed 8 bases from V and 1 base from J, with 11 bases in between. Germline V gives CDR1 SGHVS, CDR2 FNYEAQ. The CDR3 consists of 13 residues. Supplemented by reference TRBV7-6 and TRBJ1-1, the full variable domain reads GAGVSQSPRYKVTKRGQDVALRCDPISGHVSLYWYRQALGQGPEFLTYFNYEAQQDKSGLPNDRFSAERPEGSISTLTIQRTEQRDSAMYRCASSRVRNTEAFFGQGTRLTVV.

The chain couples TRBV10-3 to TRBJ2-5; D possibly uses TRBD1 or TRBD2 (6 bases each). V shed 7 bases and J shed 4 bases, with 16 bases lying between them. CDR3 length: 14 amino acids. Germline V gene sequence: CDR1 ENHRY, CDR2 SYGVKD. CDR3 region: CAINSGGPRETQYF. For the CDR3, the DNA is TGTGCCATCAACTCCGGGGGCCCGAGAGAGACCCAGTACTTC.

J is TRBJ2-5 and V is TRBV7-9; D is perhaps TRBD1 (7 bases). The CDR3 runs 15 residues. With 7 bases removed from V and 5 bases from J, the gap between germline ends came to 20 bases. Germline V gives CDR1 SEHNR, CDR2 FQNEAQ (reference sequence). The CDR3 protein is CASTYSGGRGETQYF. CDR3 DNA sequence: TGTGCCAGCACCTACTCAGGGGGGCGCGGGGAGACCCAGTACTTC.

This clone has a handful of counts. The genes are TRBV7-6 and TRBJ2-7, with D unclear. This CDR3 spans 9 amino acids. Deletions cut 5 bases from V and 11 bases from J, with 7 bases between. Per germline, CDR1 SGHVS and CDR2 FNYEAQ. In DNA, the CDR3 is TGTGCCAGCAGCCCCCTCGAGTACGTC. It codes for CASSPLEYV.

The chain couples TRBV30 to TRBJ2-7, with D perhaps matching TRBD2 (5 bases). Germline loops: CDR1 GTSNPN, CDR2 SVGIG (reference sequence). Trimming pared 6 bases from V and 3 bases from J, leaving 18 bases between. The CDR3 totals 14 residues. The CDR3 sequence: CACQALASLYEQYV. As DNA, the CDR3 is TGTGCCTGCCAAGCCTTAGCGTCGCTCTACGAGCAGTACGTC.

The chain has TRBV6-5 and TRBJ1-3, with 8 bases fitting TRBD1. The length of the CDR3 is 15 residues. Germline CDR1 MNHEY, CDR2 SVGAGI. J was trimmed by 4 bases and V by 6 bases; bases with no gene match: 8. DNA for the CDR3: TGTGCCAGCAGACCCAAAGGACAGGGAGGAAACACCATATATTTT. It specifies CASRPKGQGGNTIYF.

The chain couples TRBV11-3 to TRBJ2-1; 7 nucleotides align to TRBD1. Germline assignment: CDR1 SGHNT and CDR2 YENEEA. V lost 3 bases to trimming and J lost 8 bases; unmatched junction nucleotides: 10. The CDR3 runs 15 residues. In nucleotides, the CDR3 is TGTGCCAGCAGCTTCGAGGGGGCCTCTTGGGATGAGCAGTTCTTC. Protein product: CASSFEGASWDEQFF.

J is TRBJ1-2 and V is TRBV7-2; D is uncertain. The germline gives CDR1 SGHTA, CDR2 FQGNSA. V lost 1 base, J lost 1 base, and 7 bases lay in between. This CDR3 spans 14 amino acids. This chain's CDR3 is CASSLERINYGYTF. CDR3 bases: TGTGCCAGCAGCTTAGAACGGATTAACTATGGCTACACCTTC.

The gene calls are TRBV28 and TRBJ1-2; a possible D gene is TRBD1 (5 bases). V shed 4 bases and J shed 7 bases, with 13 bases lying between them. The CDR3 has 13 residues. The germline V gene encodes CDR1 MDHEN and CDR2 SYDVKM. The CDR3: CASSSRRAGGYTF. The CDR3 DNA sequence: TGTGCCAGCAGTTCCCGCAGGGCCGGTGGCTACACCTTC.

The chain is built from TRBV5-1 and TRBJ1-4; 9 positions agree with TRBD1. Germline V lookup: CDR1 SGHRS, CDR2 YFSETQ. J lost 5 bases, V lost 2 bases, and 1 base had no gene match. This CDR3 contains 14 residues. The CDR3 region is CASSLGTGNEKLFF. Written as DNA, the CDR3 is TGCGCCAGCAGCTTAGGGACAGGGAATGAAAAACTGTTTTTT.

The V and J genes are TRBV6-4 and TRBJ2-5; TRBD2 matches at 8 bases. This CDR3 contains 14 residues. In germline, CDR1 is MRHNA, CDR2 SNTAGT. The V and J ends lost 5 bases and 3 bases, in that order; junction bases with no gene match: 5. CDR3 in amino acids: CASSQSGGEETQYF. DNA of the CDR3: TGTGCCAGCAGTCAGAGCGGGGGCGAAGAGACCCAGTACTTC.

The rearrangement uses TRBV7-8 and TRBJ2-7; TRBD2 matches 10 bases. Germline CDR1 SGHVS, CDR2 FQNEAQ. The CDR3 length is 17 residues. J was trimmed by 5 bases and V by 1 base; bases with no gene match: 11. This CDR3 reads CASSLVGSGGSAHEQYV. The CDR3 region has the DNA TGTGCCAGCAGCTTAGTCGGTAGCGGGGGGTCAGCCCACGAGCAGTACGTC.

The CDR3 loop reads CASSLGRDSNYGYTF. The DNA for the CDR3 is TGTGCCAGCAGCTTAGGGAGGGACAGTAACTATGGCTACACCTTC. This sequence joins TRBV11-2 and TRBJ1-2, with TRBD1 matching over 7 bases. In germline, CDR1 is SGHAT, CDR2 FQNNGV. The CDR3 covers 15 residues. Trimming cost V 1 base and J 1 base; bases outside gene matches: 3.

V is TRBV6-4 and J is TRBJ2-5; TRBD1 is a possible D gene (5 bases). Germline assignment: CDR1 MRHNA and CDR2 SNTAGT. This CDR3 is 17 amino acids long. Trimming removed 4 bases at V and 1 base at J, with 19 bases between. The CDR3 DNA follows: TGTGCCAGCAGTGGCCAGAGTCCCAGGGATCCCCAAGAGACCCAGTACTTC. Translation: CASSGQSPRDPQETQYF.

The chain employs TRBV10-2 and TRBJ2-5; 9 bases map to TRBD1. Germline values: CDR1 WSHSY, CDR2 SAAADI. Trimming removed 2 bases from V and 4 bases from J; junction bases left unmatched: 5. The CDR3 covers 15 residues. CDR3 bases: TGCGCCAGCAGTGAGACTTCGACAGGGGGAGAGACCCAGTACTTC. This gives the protein CASSETSTGGETQYF.

The chain has TRBV6-6 and TRBJ1-5; D gene unclear. The CDR3 sequence is 15 residues long. The germline CDR1 and CDR2 sequences are MNHNY and SVGAGI (reference sequence). Between the trimmed V and J ends, which lost 6 bases and 4 bases, there was a span of 16 bases. Here the CDR3 DNA reads TGTGCCAGCAGGCCCGGCGGGAAAAATAATCAGCCCCAGCATTTT. As protein: CASRPGGKNNQPQHF.